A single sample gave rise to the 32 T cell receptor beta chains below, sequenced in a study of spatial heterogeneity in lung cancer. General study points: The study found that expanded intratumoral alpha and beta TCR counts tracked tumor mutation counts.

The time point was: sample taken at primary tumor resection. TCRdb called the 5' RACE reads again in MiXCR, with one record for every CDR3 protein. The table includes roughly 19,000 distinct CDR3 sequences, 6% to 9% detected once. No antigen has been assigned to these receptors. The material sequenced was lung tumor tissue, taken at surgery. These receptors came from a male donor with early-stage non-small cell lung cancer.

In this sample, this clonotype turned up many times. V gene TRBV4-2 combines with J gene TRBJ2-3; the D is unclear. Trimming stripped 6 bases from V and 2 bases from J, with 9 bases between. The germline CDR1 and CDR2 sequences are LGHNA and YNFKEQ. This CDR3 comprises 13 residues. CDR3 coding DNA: TGTGCCAGCAGGGGCAGCTACACAGATACGCAGTATTTT. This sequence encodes CASRGSYTDTQYF.

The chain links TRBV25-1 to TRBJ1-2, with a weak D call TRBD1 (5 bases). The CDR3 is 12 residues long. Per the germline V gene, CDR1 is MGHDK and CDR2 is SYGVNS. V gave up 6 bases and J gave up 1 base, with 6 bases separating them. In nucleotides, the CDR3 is TGTGCCAGCAGCAGGGTTAACTATGGCTACACCTTC. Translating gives CASSRVNYGYTF.

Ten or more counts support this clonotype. The CDR3 DNA sequence: TGTGCCAGCAGCTTAGAGGCAGGGAAGCAGTACTTC. Protein sequence: CASSLEAGKQYF. The J gene is TRBJ2-7, the V gene TRBV7-2; weak D call: TRBD1 (5 bases). With 1 base removed from V and 8 bases from J, the gap between germline ends came to 9 bases. Germline lookup yields CDR1 SGHTA and CDR2 FQGNSA. The CDR3 consists of 12 residues.

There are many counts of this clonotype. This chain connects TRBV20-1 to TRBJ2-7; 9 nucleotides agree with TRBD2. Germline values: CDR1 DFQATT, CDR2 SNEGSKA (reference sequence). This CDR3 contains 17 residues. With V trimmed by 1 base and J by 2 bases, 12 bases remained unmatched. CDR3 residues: CSARANFLAGKAYEQYF. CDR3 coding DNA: TGCAGTGCTAGAGCCAACTTCCTAGCGGGGAAAGCCTACGAGCAGTACTTC.

The CDR3 loop is CASSQAGATEAFF. The CDR3 DNA sequence: TGTGCCAGCAGCCAAGCAGGGGCCACTGAAGCTTTCTTT. V is TRBV3-1 and J is TRBJ1-1; D might be TRBD1 (6 bases). CDR3 length: 13 residues. CDR1 and CDR2 (germline): LGHDT, YNNKEL (reference sequence). Trimming removed 1 base at V and 4 bases at J, with 7 bases between.

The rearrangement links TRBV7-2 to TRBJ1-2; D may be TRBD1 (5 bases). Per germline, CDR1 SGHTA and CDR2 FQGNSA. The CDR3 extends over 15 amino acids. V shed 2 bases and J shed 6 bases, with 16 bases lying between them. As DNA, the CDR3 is TGTGCCAGCAGCTTATTCCGAGGGGCCCCCCATGGCTACACCTTC. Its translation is CASSLFRGAPHGYTF.

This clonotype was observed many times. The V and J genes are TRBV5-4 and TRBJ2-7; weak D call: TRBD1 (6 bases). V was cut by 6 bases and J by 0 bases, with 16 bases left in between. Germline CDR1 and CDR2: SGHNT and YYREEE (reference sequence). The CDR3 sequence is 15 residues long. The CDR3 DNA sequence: TGTGCCAGCACCACCGGACAGTCAAGCTCCTACGAGCAGTACTTC. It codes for CASTTGQSSSYEQYF.

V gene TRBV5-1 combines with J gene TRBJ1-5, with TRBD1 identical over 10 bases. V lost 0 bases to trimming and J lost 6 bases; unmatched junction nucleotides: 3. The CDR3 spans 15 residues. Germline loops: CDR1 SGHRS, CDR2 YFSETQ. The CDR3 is CASSLAGTGAQPQHF. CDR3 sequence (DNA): TGCGCCAGCAGCTTGGCCGGGACAGGGGCTCAGCCCCAGCATTTT. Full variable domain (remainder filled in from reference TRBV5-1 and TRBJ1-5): KAGVTQTPRYLIKTRGQQVTLSCSPISGHRSVSWYQQTPGQGLQFLFEYFSETQRNKGNFPGRFSGRQFSNSRSEMNVSTLELGDSALYLCASSLAGTGAQPQHFGDGTRLSIL.

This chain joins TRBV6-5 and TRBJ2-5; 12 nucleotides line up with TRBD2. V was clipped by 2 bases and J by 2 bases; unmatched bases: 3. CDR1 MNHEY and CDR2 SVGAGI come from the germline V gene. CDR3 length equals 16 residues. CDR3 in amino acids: CASSYTGTSGQETQYF. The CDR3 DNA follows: TGTGCCAGCAGTTACACCGGGACTAGCGGGCAAGAGACCCAGTACTTC.

CDR3 sequence (DNA): TGTGCCAGCAGCTGGGGACAGGGATACGAGCAGTACTTC. Amino acids: CASSWGQGYEQYF. J is TRBJ2-7 and V is TRBV11-3; the match to TRBD1 covers 9 bases. CDR3 size: 13 residues. V gave up 4 bases and J gave up 4 bases; unmatched junction bases: 2. The germline CDR1 and CDR2 sequences are SGHNT and YENEEA.

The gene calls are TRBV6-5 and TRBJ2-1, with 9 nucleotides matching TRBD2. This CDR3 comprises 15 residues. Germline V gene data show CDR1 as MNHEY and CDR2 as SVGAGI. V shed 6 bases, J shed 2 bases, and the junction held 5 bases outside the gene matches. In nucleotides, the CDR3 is TGTGCCAGCAGGGTTAGCGGGGGCGCCTACAATGAGCAGTTCTTC. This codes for CASRVSGGAYNEQFF.

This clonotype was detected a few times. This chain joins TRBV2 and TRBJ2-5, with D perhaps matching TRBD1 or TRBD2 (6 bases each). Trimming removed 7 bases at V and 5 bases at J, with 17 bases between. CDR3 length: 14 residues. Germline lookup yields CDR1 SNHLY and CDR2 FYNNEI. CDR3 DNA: TGTGCCAGCACCCCTCTGGGGGGCCGGGAGACCCAGTACTTC. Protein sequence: CASTPLGGRETQYF.

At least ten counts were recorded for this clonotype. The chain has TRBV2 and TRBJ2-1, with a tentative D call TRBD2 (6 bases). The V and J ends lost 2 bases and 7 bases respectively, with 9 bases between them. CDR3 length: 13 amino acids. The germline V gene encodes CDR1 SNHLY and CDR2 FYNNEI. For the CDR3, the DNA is TGTGCCAGCAGTGAATTGGAGGGGAATGAGCAGTTCTTC. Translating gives CASSELEGNEQFF.

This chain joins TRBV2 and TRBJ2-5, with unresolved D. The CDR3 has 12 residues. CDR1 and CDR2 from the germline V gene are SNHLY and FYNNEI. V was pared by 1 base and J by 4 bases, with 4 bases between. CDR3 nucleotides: TGTGCCAGCAGTGAAGGCAGAGAGACCCAGTACTTC. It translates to CASSEGRETQYF.

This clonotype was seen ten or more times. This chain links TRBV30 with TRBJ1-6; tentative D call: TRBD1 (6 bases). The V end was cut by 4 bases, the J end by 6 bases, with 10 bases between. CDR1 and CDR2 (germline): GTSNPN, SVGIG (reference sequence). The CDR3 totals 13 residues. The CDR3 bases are TGTGCCTGGACAGGGGCGGGTAATTCACCCCTCCACTTT. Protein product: CAWTGAGNSPLHF.

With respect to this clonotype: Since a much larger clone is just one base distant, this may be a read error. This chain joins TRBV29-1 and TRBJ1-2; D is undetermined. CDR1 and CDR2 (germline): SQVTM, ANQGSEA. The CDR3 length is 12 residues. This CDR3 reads CSVEKGKYGYAF. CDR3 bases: TGCAGCGTTGAGAAGGGCAAATATGGCTACGCCTTC.

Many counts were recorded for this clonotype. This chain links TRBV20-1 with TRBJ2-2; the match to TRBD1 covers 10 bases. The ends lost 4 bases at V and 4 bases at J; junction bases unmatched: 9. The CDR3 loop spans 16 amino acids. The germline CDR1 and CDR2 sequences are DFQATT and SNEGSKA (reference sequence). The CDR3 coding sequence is TGCAGTGCTACACCCCGGGACAGGGGCTTCACCGGGGAGCTGTTTTTT. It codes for CSATPRDRGFTGELFF.

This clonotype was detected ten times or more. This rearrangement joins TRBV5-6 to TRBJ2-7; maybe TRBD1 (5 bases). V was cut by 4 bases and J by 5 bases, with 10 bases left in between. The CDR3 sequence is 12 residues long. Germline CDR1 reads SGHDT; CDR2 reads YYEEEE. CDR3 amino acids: CASSQGRDEQYF. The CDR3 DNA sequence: TGTGCCAGCAGCCAGGGCCGGGACGAGCAGTACTTC.

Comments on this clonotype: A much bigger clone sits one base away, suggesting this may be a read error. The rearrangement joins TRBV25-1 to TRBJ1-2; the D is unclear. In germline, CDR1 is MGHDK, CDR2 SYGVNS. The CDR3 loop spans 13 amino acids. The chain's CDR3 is CASSSPWSIGYIF. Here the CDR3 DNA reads TGTGCCAGCAGTTCCCCTTGGTCCATCGGCTACATCTTC.

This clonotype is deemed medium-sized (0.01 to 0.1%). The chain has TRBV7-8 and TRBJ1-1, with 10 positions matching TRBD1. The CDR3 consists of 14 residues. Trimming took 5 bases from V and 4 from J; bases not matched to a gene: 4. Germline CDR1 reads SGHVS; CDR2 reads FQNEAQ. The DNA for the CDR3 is TGTGCCAGCAGCCTTCGGGACAGGGGCACTGAAGCTTTCTTT. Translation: CASSLRDRGTEAFF.

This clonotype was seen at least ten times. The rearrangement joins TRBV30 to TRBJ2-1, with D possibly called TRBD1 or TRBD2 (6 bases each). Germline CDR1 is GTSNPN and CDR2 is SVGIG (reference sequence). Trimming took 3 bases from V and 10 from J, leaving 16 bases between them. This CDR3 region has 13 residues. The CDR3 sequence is CAWRLGGLWEQFF. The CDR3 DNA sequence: TGTGCCTGGAGGCTTGGGGGGCTCTGGGAGCAGTTCTTC.

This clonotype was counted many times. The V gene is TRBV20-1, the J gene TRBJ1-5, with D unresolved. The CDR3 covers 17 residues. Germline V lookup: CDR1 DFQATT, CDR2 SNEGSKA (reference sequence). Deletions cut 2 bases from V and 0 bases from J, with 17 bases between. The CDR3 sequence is CSARMARERYSNQPQHF. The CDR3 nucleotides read TGCAGTGCTAGAATGGCGCGTGAGAGATATAGCAATCAGCCCCAGCATTTT.

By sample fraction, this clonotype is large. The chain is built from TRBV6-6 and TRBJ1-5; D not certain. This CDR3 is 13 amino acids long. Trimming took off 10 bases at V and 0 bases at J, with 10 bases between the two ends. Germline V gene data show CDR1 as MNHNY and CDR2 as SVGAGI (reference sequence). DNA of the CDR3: TGTGCCACCGACAATTATAGCAATCAGCCCCAGCATTTT. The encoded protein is CATDNYSNQPQHF.

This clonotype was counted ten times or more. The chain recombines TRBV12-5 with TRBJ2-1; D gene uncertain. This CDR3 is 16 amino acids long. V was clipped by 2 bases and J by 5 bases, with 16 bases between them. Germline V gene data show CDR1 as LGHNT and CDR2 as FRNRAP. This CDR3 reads CASGLFRLDFHNEQFF. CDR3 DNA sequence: TGTGCTAGTGGTTTGTTCAGGCTCGATTTTCACAATGAGCAGTTCTTC.

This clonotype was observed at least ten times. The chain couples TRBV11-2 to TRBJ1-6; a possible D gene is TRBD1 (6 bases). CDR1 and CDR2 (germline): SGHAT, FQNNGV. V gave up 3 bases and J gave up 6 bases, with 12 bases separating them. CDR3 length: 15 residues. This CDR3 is CASSFETGSNSPLHF. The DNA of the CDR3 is TGTGCCAGCAGCTTCGAGACAGGCAGTAATTCACCCCTCCACTTT.

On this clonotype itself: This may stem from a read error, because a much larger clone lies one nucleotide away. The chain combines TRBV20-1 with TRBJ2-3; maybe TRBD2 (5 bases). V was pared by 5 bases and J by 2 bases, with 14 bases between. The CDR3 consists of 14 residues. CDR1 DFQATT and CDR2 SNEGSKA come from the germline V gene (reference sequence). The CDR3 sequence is CSAPQRLTTDTQYF. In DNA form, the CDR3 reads TGCAGTGCTCCTCAGAGACTAACCACAGATACGCAGTATTTT.

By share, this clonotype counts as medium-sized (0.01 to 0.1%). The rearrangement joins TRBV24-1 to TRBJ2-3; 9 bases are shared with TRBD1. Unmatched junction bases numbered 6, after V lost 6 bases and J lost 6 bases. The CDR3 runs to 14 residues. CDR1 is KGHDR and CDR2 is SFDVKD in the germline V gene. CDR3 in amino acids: CATSPGQGTDTQYF. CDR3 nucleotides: TGTGCCACCAGTCCAGGACAGGGGACGGATACGCAGTATTTT.

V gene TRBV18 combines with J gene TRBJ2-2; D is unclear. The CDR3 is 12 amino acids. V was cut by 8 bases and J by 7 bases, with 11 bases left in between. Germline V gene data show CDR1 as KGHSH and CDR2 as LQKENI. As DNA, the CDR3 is TGTGCCAGCAGTAACCCACGCGGGGAGCTGTTTTTT. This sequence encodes CASSNPRGELFF.

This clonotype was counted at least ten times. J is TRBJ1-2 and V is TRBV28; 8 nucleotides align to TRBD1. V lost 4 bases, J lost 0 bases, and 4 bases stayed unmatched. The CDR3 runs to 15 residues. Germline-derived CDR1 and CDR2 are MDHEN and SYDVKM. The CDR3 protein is CASSYGDRSNYGYTF. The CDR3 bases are TGTGCCAGCAGTTATGGGGACAGGTCTAACTATGGCTACACCTTC.

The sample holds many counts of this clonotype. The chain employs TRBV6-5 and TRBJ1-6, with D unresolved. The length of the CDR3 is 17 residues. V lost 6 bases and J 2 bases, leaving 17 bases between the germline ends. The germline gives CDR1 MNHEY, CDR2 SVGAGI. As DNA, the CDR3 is TGTGCCAGCAGCACTTTAGCCTTTCCTGCCTATAATTCACCCCTCCACTTT. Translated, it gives CASSTLAFPAYNSPLHF.

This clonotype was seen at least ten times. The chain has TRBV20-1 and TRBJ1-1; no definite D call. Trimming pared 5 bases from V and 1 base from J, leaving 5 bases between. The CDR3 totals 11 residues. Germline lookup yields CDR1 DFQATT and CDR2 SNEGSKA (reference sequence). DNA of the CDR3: TGCAGTGCTCCCTCGAACACTGAAGCTTTCTTT. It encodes CSAPSNTEAFF.

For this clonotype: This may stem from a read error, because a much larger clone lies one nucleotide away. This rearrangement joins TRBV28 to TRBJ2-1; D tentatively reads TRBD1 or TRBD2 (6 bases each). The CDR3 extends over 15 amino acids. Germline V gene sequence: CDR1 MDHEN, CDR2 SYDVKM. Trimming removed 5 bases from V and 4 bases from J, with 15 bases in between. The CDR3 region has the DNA TGTGCCAGCAGTCGAACTAGCAGGGGTTACAATGAGCAGTTCTTC. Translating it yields CASSRTSRGYNEQFF.